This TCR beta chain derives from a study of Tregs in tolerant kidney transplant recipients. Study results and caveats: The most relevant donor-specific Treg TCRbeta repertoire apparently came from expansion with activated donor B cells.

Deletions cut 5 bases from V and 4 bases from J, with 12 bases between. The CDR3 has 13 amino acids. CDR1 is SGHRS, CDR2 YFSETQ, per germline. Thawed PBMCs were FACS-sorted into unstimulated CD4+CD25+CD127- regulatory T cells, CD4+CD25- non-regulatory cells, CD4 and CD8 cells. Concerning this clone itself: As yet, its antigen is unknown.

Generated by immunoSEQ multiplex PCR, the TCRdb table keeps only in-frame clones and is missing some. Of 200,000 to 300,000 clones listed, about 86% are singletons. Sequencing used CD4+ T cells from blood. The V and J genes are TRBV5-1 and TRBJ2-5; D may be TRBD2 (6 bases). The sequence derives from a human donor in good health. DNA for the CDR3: TGCGCCAGCAGGCTGGACTACCTAGAGACCCAGTACTTC. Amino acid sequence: CASRLDYLETQYF. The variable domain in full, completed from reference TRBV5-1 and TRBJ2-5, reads KAGVTQTPRYLIKTRGQQVTLSCSPISGHRSVSWYQQTPGQGLQFLFEYFSETQRNKGNFPGRFSGRQFSNSRSEMNVSTLELGDSALYLCASRLDYLETQYFGPGTRLLVL.